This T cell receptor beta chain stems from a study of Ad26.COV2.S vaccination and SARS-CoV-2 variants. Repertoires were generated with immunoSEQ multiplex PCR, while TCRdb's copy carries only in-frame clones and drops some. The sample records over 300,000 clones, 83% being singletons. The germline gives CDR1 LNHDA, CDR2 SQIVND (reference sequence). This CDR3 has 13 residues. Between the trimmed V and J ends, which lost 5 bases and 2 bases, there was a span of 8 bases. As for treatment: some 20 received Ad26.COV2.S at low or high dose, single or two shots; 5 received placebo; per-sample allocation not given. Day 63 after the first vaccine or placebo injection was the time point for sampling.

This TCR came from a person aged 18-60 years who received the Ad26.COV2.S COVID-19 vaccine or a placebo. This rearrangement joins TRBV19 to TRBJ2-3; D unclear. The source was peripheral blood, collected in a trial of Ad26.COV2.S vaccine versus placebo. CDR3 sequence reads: CASSDLVTDTQYF. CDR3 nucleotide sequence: TGTGCCAGTAGTGACCTAGTCACAGATACGCAGTATTTT.